This TCR beta chain was documented in a study of blood T cell repertoires in COVID-19 (dated by TCRdb to 2020 to 2022). Regarding the complete study: The collaborator samples originated in the United States, Italy and Spain and spanned the acute and convalescent phases of COVID-19. The material from the prospective study consisted of cDNA or gDNA derived from T cells, B-cell-depleted T cells, or PBMCs. Subjects who had been exposed to COVID-19, were actively infected with it, or had recovered from it provided the deeply sampled blood TCRbeta repertoires that made up the dataset. A freely available public database, intended as a resource for researchers studying the immune response to SARS-CoV-2, is where the repertoires were released. Samples were obtained from the ongoing ImmuneRACE study (first 160 participants) and from over 1,000 subjects provided by 6 global collaborators. The sample metadata nearly always contained a de-identified subject ID, COVID-19 status, age in years and sex. HLA class I and class II types, where available, came from metadata supplied by the sample provider rather than from assay-based typing.

TCRbeta CDR3 regions were amplified from genomic DNA by means of the immunoSEQ Assay, a bias-controlled multiplex PCR. The study's processing was this. The number of nucleated cells in each sample was estimated by amplification of reference gene primers within the assay. To quantify the absolute abundance of each unique TCRbeta CDR3 rearrangement, sequence reads were collapsed and filtered. For each sample, productive Simpson clonality was calculated as the square root of Simpson's diversity index over productive rearrangements. TCRdb obtained this table from immuneACCESS and retained in-frame rearrangements with V and J assigned. These tables miss some clones; where compared with another copy, unresolved V genes account for less than half of the shortfall, and the remainder is unexplained. That table is the source of V, J and clone size, and D and trimming were worked out from the DNA. The table for this sample lists approximately 470,000 clones; over 75% of them were counted only once. The top ten constitute about 3% of the sample.

Each collaborating institution followed its own protocols to collect whole blood in K2EDTA tubes. Collaborator samples were shipped for TCRbeta analysis as frozen whole blood, isolated PBMCs, or DNA extracted from either sample type. Overall study outcomes, separate from this receptor: The amount of clinical and demographic metadata varied by source and participant and was provided uncurated.

A note on this clone: Which antigen it targets is not known. Base quality data are lacking; no much larger clone is found one base away.

The CDR3 spans 15 residues, from the cysteine through the phenylalanine. Only the CDR3 region is kept as DNA, spanning 45 bases read in frame from base 1. Germline trimming: 5 bases from V, 5 bases from J; junction bases outside gene matches: 9. For CDR1 and CDR2, the germline V gene (reference sequence) lists SEHNR and FQNEAQ. This sequence was found in a human donor in a cohort sampled during active COVID-19. The chain joins TRBV7-9 to TRBJ2-7; the junction holds 10 bases that match TRBD1. The sequencing sample was made of peripheral blood. The CDR3 loop reads CASSPRGQGTNEQYF. In nucleotide form, the sequence is TGTGCCAGCAGCCCCCGGGGACAGGGGACCAACGAGCAGTACTTC. Here the CDR3 is joined to the reference TRBV7-9 and TRBJ2-7 genes, and the full variable domain is: DTGVSQNPRHKITKRGQNVTFRCDPISEHNRLYWYRQTLGQGPEFLTYFQNEAQLEKSRLLSDRFSAERPKGSFSTLEIQRTEQGDSAMYLCASSPRGQGTNEQYFGPGTRLTVT.